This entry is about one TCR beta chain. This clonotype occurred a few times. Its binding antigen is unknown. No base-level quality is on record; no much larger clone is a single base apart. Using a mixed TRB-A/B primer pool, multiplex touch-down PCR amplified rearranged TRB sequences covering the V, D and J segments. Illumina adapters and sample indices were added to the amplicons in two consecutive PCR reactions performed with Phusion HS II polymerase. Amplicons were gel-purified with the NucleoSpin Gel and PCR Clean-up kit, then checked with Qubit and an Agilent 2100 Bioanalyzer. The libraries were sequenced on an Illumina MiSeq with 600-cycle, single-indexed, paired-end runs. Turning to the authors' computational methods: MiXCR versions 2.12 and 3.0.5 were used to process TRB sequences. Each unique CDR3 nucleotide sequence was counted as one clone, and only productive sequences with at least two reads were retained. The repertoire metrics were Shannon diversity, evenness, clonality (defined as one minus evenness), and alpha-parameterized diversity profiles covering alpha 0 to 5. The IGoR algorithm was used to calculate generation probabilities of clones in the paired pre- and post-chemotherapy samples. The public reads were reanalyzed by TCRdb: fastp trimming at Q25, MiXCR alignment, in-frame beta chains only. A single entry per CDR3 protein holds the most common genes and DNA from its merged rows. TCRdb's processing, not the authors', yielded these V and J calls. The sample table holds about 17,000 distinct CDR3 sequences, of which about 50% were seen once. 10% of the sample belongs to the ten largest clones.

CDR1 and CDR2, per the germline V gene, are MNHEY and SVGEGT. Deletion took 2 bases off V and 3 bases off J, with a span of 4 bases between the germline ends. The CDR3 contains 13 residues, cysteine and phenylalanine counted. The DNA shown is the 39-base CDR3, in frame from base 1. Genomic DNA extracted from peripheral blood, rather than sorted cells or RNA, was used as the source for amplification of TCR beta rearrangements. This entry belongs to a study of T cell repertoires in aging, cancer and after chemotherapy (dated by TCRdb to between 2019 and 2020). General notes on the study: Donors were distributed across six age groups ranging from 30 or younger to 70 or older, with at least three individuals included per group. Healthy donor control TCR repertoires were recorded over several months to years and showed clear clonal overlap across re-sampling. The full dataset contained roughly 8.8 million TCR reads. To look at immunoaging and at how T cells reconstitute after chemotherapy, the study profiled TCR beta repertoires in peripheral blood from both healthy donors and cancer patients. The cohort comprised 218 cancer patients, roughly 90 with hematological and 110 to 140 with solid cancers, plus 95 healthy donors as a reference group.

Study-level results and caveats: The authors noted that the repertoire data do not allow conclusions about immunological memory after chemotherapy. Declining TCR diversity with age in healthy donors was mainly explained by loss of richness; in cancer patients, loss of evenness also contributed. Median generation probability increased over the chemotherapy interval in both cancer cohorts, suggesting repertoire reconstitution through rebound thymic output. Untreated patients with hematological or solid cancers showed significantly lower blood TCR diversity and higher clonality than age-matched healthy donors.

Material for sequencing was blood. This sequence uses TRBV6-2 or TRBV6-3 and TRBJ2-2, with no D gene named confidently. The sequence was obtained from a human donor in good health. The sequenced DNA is TGTGCCAGCAGTTACAGGGACACCGGGGAGCTGTTTTTT. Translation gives CASSYRDTGELFF.